The clone carrying this TCR beta chain appeared a few times. Its target is not known. This sample was taken from a study of identical twins. Points from the study as a whole: Cord blood beta clonotypes that were abundant carried fewer insertions, and memory repertoires showed no such trend.

TCRdb itself ran the 5' RACE reads through MiXCR, one entry per CDR3 protein. The profile covers roughly 710,000 distinct CDR3 sequences, with around 6% appearing a single time and around 1.7% taken by the ten largest. The sample comprised naive T cells sorted from blood. The sequence derives from a man aged 18 to 29 in good health.

CDR3 sequence: CASSPRTEETQYF. For the CDR3, the DNA is TGTGCCAGCTCACCAAGGACAGAAGAGACCCAGTACTTC. The V and J genes are TRBV18 and TRBJ2-5, with TRBD1 as a possible D gene (6 bases). CDR1 and CDR2 (germline): KGHSH, LQKENI. The CDR3 contains 13 residues. Trimming shortened V by 2 bases and J by 3 bases, and 7 bases separated the two germline ends.